A single sample gave rise to the 7 T cell receptor beta chains below, sequenced in a study of cytomegalovirus exposure and HLA in healthy donors. A multiplex PCR was run with 60 Vbeta primers and 13 Jbeta primers. Assay: immunoSEQ multiplex PCR; the TCRdb copy retains only in-frame clones and omits some. The sample yields about 99,000 clones, around 73% seen once. The sequencing sample was made of PBMCs. All receptors derive from a man aged 35 to 55 in good health and CMV-seronegative.

The chain uses TRBV30 and TRBJ1-5; D gene uncertain. Germline CDR1 is GTSNPN and CDR2 is SVGIG (reference sequence). The length of the CDR3 is 13 residues. The V end lost 0 bases, the J end lost 4 bases, and 7 bases lay between the germline ends. In DNA form, the CDR3 reads TGTGCCTGGAGTGTAAGCCGGAATCAGCCCCAGCATTTT. This codes for CAWSVSRNQPQHF.

This clone was recorded once. The J gene is TRBJ2-3, the V gene TRBV9; 9 bases match TRBD2. Germline lookup yields CDR1 SGDLS and CDR2 YYNGEE. Trimming took 0 bases from V and 2 from J; bases not matched to a gene: 7. This CDR3 contains 17 residues. The CDR3 loop reads CASSVGVAGAFTDTQYF. CDR3 coding DNA: TGTGCCAGCAGCGTAGGGGTAGCGGGGGCCTTCACAGATACGCAGTATTTT.

In this sample, this clone turned up once. V usage is TRBV4-1 and J usage is TRBJ2-3, with TRBD2 matching over 10 bases. This CDR3 spans 16 amino acids. Germline trimming cut 5 bases from V and 9 bases from J; bases unmatched to any gene: 14. CDR1 and CDR2 (germline): MGHRA, YSYEKL. The CDR3 DNA is TGCGCCAGCAGCGACCCTAGTAGCGGGGGGAAGGGCACGCAGTATTTT. Residues: CASSDPSSGGKGTQYF.

The sample holds a few counts of this clone. This chain connects TRBV27 to TRBJ2-2; D unclear. Germline-derived CDR1 and CDR2 are MNHEY and SMNVEV (reference sequence). Trimming cost V 3 bases and J 7 bases, with 3 bases left between them. This CDR3 is 11 amino acids long. CDR3 DNA sequence: TGTGCCAGCAGTTTTAACGGGGAGCTGTTTTTT. Translation gives CASSFNGELFF.

V and J are TRBV7-6 and TRBJ2-2, with D hard to call. Germline assignment: CDR1 SGHVS and CDR2 FNYEAQ. V gave up 6 bases and J gave up 5 bases, with 10 bases separating them. The length of the CDR3 is 13 residues. In nucleotides, the CDR3 is TGTGCCAGCAGTTTCGGTGGTACCGGGGAGCTGTTTTTT. It encodes CASSFGGTGELFF.

The genes are TRBV2 and TRBJ2-5; 9 nucleotides align to TRBD2. Germline V gene lookup returns CDR1 SNHLY and CDR2 FYNNEI. The CDR3 length is 15 residues. V shed 3 bases, J shed 5 bases, and the junction held 7 bases outside the gene matches. The CDR3 spells CASSDGGRGGETQYF. The DNA of the CDR3 is TGTGCCAGCAGTGATGGCGGGAGGGGGGGTGAGACCCAGTACTTC.

The chain joins TRBV5-4 to TRBJ2-7; perhaps TRBD1 as D (6 bases). Germline assignment: CDR1 SGHNT and CDR2 YYREEE (reference sequence). V lost 4 bases to trimming and J lost 2 bases, with 13 bases between them. The CDR3 consists of 14 residues. In DNA, the CDR3 is TGTGCCAGCAGCGCCGGGGACACTCCCTACGAGCAGTACTTC. Translation gives CASSAGDTPYEQYF.